The rows below give T cell receptor beta chains drawn from one sample of a study of T cell changes during pregnancy in multiple sclerosis. TCRdb's copy holds only in-frame clones and misses some; the assay was immunoSEQ multiplex PCR. Of about 75,000 clones listed, around nine tenths are singletons. Sequenced here: CD4+ T cells from peripheral blood mononuclear cells, sampled before pregnancy. These receptors originate from a female donor with multiple sclerosis, enrolled in a pregnancy study. The CDR3 runs from the conserved cysteine through the conserved F or W. The order of the fields is CDR3 length, J gene, D gene, clone size, V gene, CDR3 DNA, CDR3 protein. D genes are given only for firm matches. Only some rows state a clone size, as once, few, many or a class for expanded clones.

14 | TRBJ2-1 | . | . | TRBV7-8 | TGTGCCAGCAGCTTAAGGGGCAGATTAAATGAGCAGTTCTTC | CASSLRGRLNEQFF
14 | TRBJ2-1 | TRBD1 | . | TRBV5-1 | TGCGCCAGCAAGGGGACAGGGGGATACAATGAGCAGTTCTTC | CASKGTGGYNEQFF
14 | TRBJ1-5 | TRBD1 | . | TRBV2 | TGTGCCACCTCGGGACAGGCATCCAATCAGCCCCAGCATTTT | CATSGQASNQPQHF
15 | TRBJ2-7 | . | . | TRBV11-3 | TGTGCCAGCAGCTTAGGGGGGCTTAACTCCTACGAGCAGTACTTC | CASSLGGLNSYEQYF
14 | TRBJ2-1 | TRBD1 | . | TRBV6-4 | TGTGCCAGCAGAACCGGGACAGGGCACAATGAGCAGTTCTTC | CASRTGTGHNEQFF
16 | TRBJ1-1 | . | . | TRBV5-1 | TGCGCCAGCAGCTTGGGAGGAAATACGCAAGACACTGAAGCTTTCTTT | CASSLGGNTQDTEAFF
13 | TRBJ1-2 | TRBD1 | . | TRBV2 | TGTGCCAGCAGTGGGACAGGGTTTTATGGCTACACCTTC | CASSGTGFYGYTF
15 | TRBJ2-7 | . | . | TRBV11-3 | TGTGCCAGCAGCTTAGTATGGGACACGACGCACGAGCAGTACTTC | CASSLVWDTTHEQYF
13 | TRBJ2-7 | TRBD2 | . | TRBV27 | TGTGCCAGCAAGCTAGCGGGAGGGTACGAGCAGTACTTC | CASKLAGGYEQYF
14 | TRBJ1-2 | . | . | TRBV5-1 | TGCGCCAGCAGCTTGGCTATAAATAACTATGGCTACACCTTC | CASSLAINNYGYTF
15 | TRBJ1-3 | . | once | TRBV5-6 | TGTGCCAGCAGCTTGGTCGGCGTGCCCCGCGGCACCATATATTTT | CASSLVGVPRGTIYF
15 | TRBJ1-1 | . | . | TRBV5-1 | TGCGCCAGCAGCTTGCTGCAGGGTGTGAACACTGAAGCTTTCTTT | CASSLLQGVNTEAFF
14 | TRBJ2-1 | . | . | TRBV5-4 | TGTGCCAGCAGCTTGTATTTTTTGGCGGGTGAGCAGTTCTTC | CASSLYFLAGEQFF
15 | TRBJ1-2 | TRBD1 | few | TRBV19 | TGTGCCAGTAGTACCATGGACAGGGGGTACCATGGCTACACCTTC | CASSTMDRGYHGYTF
14 | TRBJ2-7 | . | . | TRBV4-1 | TGCGCCAGAGGAAAGAAACAGAGCTCCTACGAGCAGTACTTC | CARGKKQSSYEQYF
13 | TRBJ2-3 | . | . | TRBV7-2 | TGTGCCAGCAGCCTCCCACTTGTTTCTCCGCAGTATTTT | CASSLPLVSPQYF
15 | TRBJ2-1 | . | . | TRBV6-5 | TGTGCCAGCAGCGCTCGGAGATCGCCCTACAATGAGCAGTTCTTC | CASSARRSPYNEQFF
16 | TRBJ2-6 | TRBD1 | . | TRBV4-3 | TGCGCCAGCAGCCAGGCAGACAGGGTGGGGACCAGAGGCCTGACTTTC | CASSQADRVGTRGLTF
13 | TRBJ1-5 | . | . | TRBV10-3 | TGTGCCATCAGTGAGACCCCGAGTCAGCCCCAGCATTTT | CAISETPSQPQHF
17 | TRBJ2-3 | TRBD2 | . | TRBV9 | TGTGCCAGCAGCGTAGATGCGCGGGGGGGCCGGGGAGATACGCAGTATTTT | CASSVDARGGRGDTQYF
17 | TRBJ1-2 | TRBD1 | . | TRBV5-6 | TGTGCCAGCAGCGAGGTGGGACAGGGGCCCCCTAACTATGGCTACACCTTC | CASSEVGQGPPNYGYTF
14 | TRBJ1-5 | TRBD1 | . | TRBV7-2 | TGTGCCAGCAGCGCCCGACAGGGCGGGCAGCCCCAGCATTTT | CASSARQGGQPQHF
11 | TRBJ2-1 | . | . | TRBV5-1 | TGCGCCAGCAGCGCACATAATGAGCAGTTCTTC | CASSAHNEQFF
15 | TRBJ2-5 | TRBD2 | . | TRBV9 | TGTGCCAGCAGCGTAGGTCTAGCGGGATTGGAGACCCAGTACTTC | CASSVGLAGLETQYF
16 | TRBJ1-3 | . | . | TRBV18 | TGTGCCAGCTCACCCCTAGGTCCGCACTCTGGAAACACCATATATTTT | CASSPLGPHSGNTIYF
17 | TRBJ2-3 | TRBD1 | . | TRBV19 | TGTGCCAGTAGTATAGGAGGACAGGGTCGATGGGCAGATACGCAGTATTTT | CASSIGGQGRWADTQYF
16 | TRBJ1-6 | TRBD1 | . | TRBV19 | TGTGCCAGTAAAATTTCGCGGGGACAGACCCAAGGATCCCTCCACTTT | CASKISRGQTQGSLHF
16 | TRBJ1-6 | . | . | TRBV19 | TGTGCCAGTAGTATTAGGAACAGAAGCCCTAATTCACCCCTCCACTTT | CASSIRNRSPNSPLHF
13 | TRBJ1-1 | . | . | TRBV2 | TGTGCCAGCAGACTAGGGGGGAACACTGAAGCTTTCTTT | CASRLGGNTEAFF
14 | TRBJ1-1 | TRBD1 | . | TRBV28 | TGTGCCAGCGGACGGACAGGGATGAACACTGAAGCTTTCTTT | CASGRTGMNTEAFF
14 | TRBJ2-7 | . | . | TRBV14 | TGTGCCAGCAGAAACGCGGGGCAGTCCTACGAGCAGTACTTC | CASRNAGQSYEQYF
11 | TRBJ1-1 | . | . | TRBV29-1 | TGCAGCGTTGAGGGTAGCGCTGAAGCTTTCTTT | CSVEGSAEAFF
16 | TRBJ2-3 | TRBD2 | . | TRBV4-2 | TGTGCCAGCAGCCAAGAGACTAGCGGGAGGTCAGATACGCAGTATTTT | CASSQETSGRSDTQYF
15 | TRBJ2-3 | . | . | TRBV4-2 | TGTGCCAGCAGCCAAGATCGACAGACCACAGATACGCAGTATTTT | CASSQDRQTTDTQYF
15 | TRBJ2-5 | TRBD2 | . | TRBV7-7 | TGTGCCAGCAGCTCCGCCCTTAGCGGGAGCCTCGACAAGTACTTC | CASSSALSGSLDKYF
16 | TRBJ1-3 | . | . | TRBV7-9 | TGTGCCAGCAGCTTACGGACAGTCGGCTCTGGAAACACCATATATTTT | CASSLRTVGSGNTIYF
13 | TRBJ2-7 | TRBD2 | once | TRBV7-9 | TGTGCCAGCAGGCGAGCGGGAGTGGACGAGCAGTACTTC | CASRRAGVDEQYF
12 | TRBJ1-1 | . | . | TRBV5-1 | TGCGCCAGCAGGGAGGGGTATGGTGAAGCTTTCTTT | CASREGYGEAFF
16 | TRBJ2-1 | TRBD1 | . | TRBV19 | TGTGCCAGTAGTATTCGGAGCACAGGGGGTGGGAATGAGCAGTTCTTC | CASSIRSTGGGNEQFF
15 | TRBJ1-2 | . | . | TRBV7-2 | TGTGCCAGCAGCTTGAACCGACAGGCTAACTATGGCTACACCTTC | CASSLNRQANYGYTF
14 | TRBJ1-2 | TRBD1 | . | TRBV5-6 | TGTGCCAGCAGTTATACAGGGGCGCACTATGGCTACACCTTC | CASSYTGAHYGYTF
17 | TRBJ2-1 | TRBD1 | . | TRBV5-1 | TGCGCCAGCAGCTTCGCCCTGGGACAGGGGAGCTACAATGAGCAGTTCTTC | CASSFALGQGSYNEQFF
15 | TRBJ1-5 | . | . | TRBV7-2 | TGTGCCAGCAGCTTACGTGGAGGCTCTGGGCAGCCCCAGCATTTT | CASSLRGGSGQPQHF
11 | TRBJ2-1 | . | . | TRBV20-1 | TGCAGTGCCCCCTCCCTCAATGAGCAGTTCTTC | CSAPSLNEQFF
15 | TRBJ2-3 | TRBD1 | once | TRBV10-3 | TGTGCCATCAGCAGACAGACAGGGAGCACAGATACGCAGTATTTT | CAISRQTGSTDTQYF
12 | TRBJ1-1 | . | . | TRBV6-5 | TGTGCCAGCGGGAGACACCTCGGTGAAGCTTTCTTT | CASGRHLGEAFF
14 | TRBJ1-5 | . | . | TRBV6-5 | TGTGCCAGCAGTTACGGCGGAGGCAATCAGCCCCAGCATTTT | CASSYGGGNQPQHF
12 | TRBJ2-2 | . | . | TRBV7-3 | TGTGCCAGCAGTCCTATCACTGGGGAGCTGTTTTTT | CASSPITGELFF
14 | TRBJ1-2 | TRBD1 | . | TRBV7-3 | TGTGCCAGCAGCTTAATGGACAGGGTGGAGGGCTACACCTTC | CASSLMDRVEGYTF
14 | TRBJ1-1 | . | . | TRBV7-8 | TGTGCCAGCAGCCCCGACAGGCCGAACACTGAAGCTTTCTTT | CASSPDRPNTEAFF
15 | TRBJ2-3 | . | . | TRBV25-1 | TGTGCCAGCAGTGAGGCTAGCCGTCACACAGATACGCAGTATTTT | CASSEASRHTDTQYF
14 | TRBJ2-3 | . | once | TRBV10-3 | TGTGCCATCAGAGCACTAGCTGGCACAGATACGCAGTATTTT | CAIRALAGTDTQYF